This TCR beta chain came from a study of blood T cell repertoires in COVID-19 (dated by TCRdb to 2018 to 2021). For context, the study as a whole: Samples covering the acute and convalescent phases of COVID-19 were provided by collaborators in the United States, Italy and Spain. A freely available public database, intended as a resource for researchers studying the immune response to SARS-CoV-2, is where the repertoires were released. Samples came from the ongoing ImmuneRACE study (first 160 participants) plus 1,254 subjects from 6 global collaborators. Subjects who had been exposed to COVID-19, were actively infected with it, or had recovered from it provided the deeply sampled blood TCRbeta repertoires that made up the dataset. A de-identified subject ID, COVID-19 status, age in years and sex were almost always included in the sample metadata. The material from the prospective study consisted of cDNA or gDNA derived from T cells, B-cell-depleted T cells, or PBMCs. Where HLA class I and class II types were available, the types were taken from metadata supplied by the sample provider, not from assay-based typing.

In Seattle, one collaborating source enrolled patients while the infection was active and tracked those patients longitudinally over the course of disease. Whole blood was collected in K2EDTA tubes by collaborating institutions according to the institutions' own protocols. For TCRbeta analysis, collaborator samples were shipped as frozen whole blood, as isolated PBMCs, or as DNA extracted from either sample type. Comments on this clone: Its antigen target is currently unknown. No much larger clonotype is one base removed from it; base qualities were not supplied.

Study-wide findings and limitations: The quantity of clinical and demographic metadata differed by source and by participant and was supplied without curation.

After removal of 7 bases from V and 4 bases from J, the junction retains 11 bases not matched to a gene. Per the germline V gene, SNHLY is the CDR1 and FYNNEI is the CDR2. CDR3 length: 16 amino acids, cysteine to phenylalanine. This entry keeps only the CDR3 DNA: 48 bases, framed from base 1. TCRbeta CDR3 regions were amplified from genomic DNA using the immunoSEQ Assay, a bias-controlled multiplex PCR. The source study handled its data this way. The number of nucleated cells in each sample was estimated from the amplification of reference gene primers within the assay. To quantify the absolute abundance of each unique TCRbeta CDR3 rearrangement, sequence reads were collapsed and filtered. For each sample, productive Simpson clonality was calculated as the square root of Simpson's diversity index across productive rearrangements. Here the immuneACCESS table is served through TCRdb, limited to in-frame sequences with V and J called. Missing clones are a known gap in these copies; in checked studies unresolved V genes cover under half, and the rest lacks a known reason. V, J and clone size are taken as reported in that table, and D and trimming were inferred from the DNA itself. The sample records roughly 90,000 clones, roughly 84% of which are singletons. Roughly 3.2% of the sample rests with the top ten.

The sequence derives from a woman of 80 years or more with COVID-19, enrolled during active disease. Recombination linked TRBV2 to TRBJ2-1; 9 middle bases align to TRBD1. Sequencing used peripheral blood. This receptor carries the CDR3 CASTGPRDRDYNEQFF. The DNA is as follows: TGTGCCAGCACCGGGCCCCGGGACAGGGATTACAATGAGCAGTTCTTC.